This entry features one T cell receptor (beta chain) sequence. Its antigen remains unidentified. Per-base quality was not reported, and no clone a single base away is much larger than it. TCRbeta CDR3 regions were sequenced with the immunoSEQ Assay. After extraction, genomic DNA underwent amplification by bias-controlled multiplex PCR, followed by high-throughput sequencing. Regarding the original processing steps: Collapsing and filtering of sequences were performed to quantify the absolute abundance of each unique TCRbeta CDR3 region. T cell fraction was estimated by normalizing TCRbeta template counts to usable DNA, with usable DNA measured through amplification of reference genes found in all nucleated cells. Repertoire TCRs were annotated as SARS-CoV-2-specific when V gene, CDR3 amino acid sequence and J gene were exactly matched to a known reactive TCR set. The reference SARS-CoV-2 TCR set came from MIRA and was filtered for enrichment in COVID-19-positive ImmuneCODE repertoires, removing public or cross-reactive TCRs. Based on the MIRA antigens, annotated TCRs were further analysed at the level of specific ORF or position within ORF. Breadth was defined as annotated unique rearrangements over total unique productive rearrangements; depth was the summed frequency of those rearrangements. Two-sided Wilcoxon rank-sum tests were applied when comparing TCR breadth between groups. TCRdb took this table from immuneACCESS and kept in-frame rearrangements with V and J called. Such tables lack part of the clones; where checked against another copy, unresolved V genes explain under half of the gap, and the rest is unexplained. The V and J calls and clone size come from that table; D and trimming were worked out from the DNA. The sample table shows 380,000 or so clones, and roughly nine tenths are seen once. 6.4% of the sample rests with the top ten.

The meaning of the sample's treatment or condition label: around 19 received Ad26.COV2.S at low or high dose, single or two shots; 5 received placebo; per-sample allocation not given. Repertoires of vaccine and placebo recipients were sequenced from samples collected on day 63 after the first injection. Between 29 July and 7 August 2020, Cohort 1b enrolled around 25 adults aged 18-55 years at one site in Boston, USA. Ad26.COV2.S consisted of a replication-incompetent adenovirus type 26 vector by which a prefusion-stabilized SARS-CoV-2 spike protein from the original Wuhan strain was expressed. These data belong to a study of Ad26.COV2.S vaccination and SARS-CoV-2 variants (dated by TCRdb to 2020 to 2023). Notes on the research overall: Donors in the vaccine arm were drawn from COV1001, a phase I-IIa trial of Ad26.COV2.S in healthy adults that was multicentre, randomized, double-blind and placebo-controlled. Participants in the trial were split at random into five groups of five each, receiving low-dose or high-dose Ad26.COV2.S once or twice, or else placebo on both occasions. Dosing of Ad26.COV2.S was intramuscular, at either 5x10^10 or 1x10^11 viral particles, delivered as one shot or as two shots spaced 56 days apart. The TCR-sequenced set comprised approximately 32 samples: some 20 Ad26.COV2.S vaccine recipients, 5 placebo recipients and 8 SARS-CoV-2 convalescent individuals. Blinding of investigators to trial group allocation was maintained during experiments and outcome assessment. The specificity and breadth of SARS-CoV-2-reactive T cell receptors after Ad26.COV2.S vaccination were assessed by TCRbeta repertoire sequencing.

Broader findings and caveats from the paper: After vaccination, substantial breadth of spike-specific CD8+ and CD4+ T cell responses was reported. Comparable non-spike TCR breadth was observed between vaccine and placebo recipients, consistent with only spike being contained in the vaccine. Comparing responses between vaccine doses or regimens was not something the study was powered to do. Compared with placebo recipients, Ad26.COV2.S recipients showed higher spike-specific TCR breadth (P = 0.0014). According to the authors, total T cell responses may have been underestimated by the TCR breadth and depth analyses.

The source was peripheral blood, collected in a trial of Ad26.COV2.S vaccine versus placebo. This sequence was found in a person between 18 and 60 years old who received the Ad26.COV2.S COVID-19 vaccine or a placebo.

The DNA sequence is TGTGCCAGCAGCCCGGGGCTAGCGGGGGACTATGAGCAGTTCTTC. Its protein is CASSPGLAGDYEQFF. Here the chain combines TRBV11-3 and TRBJ2-1; TRBD2 lines up with 10 middle nucleotides. Including cysteine and phenylalanine, the CDR3 has 15 amino acids. The DNA shown is the 45-base CDR3, in frame from base 1. Germline trimming amounts to 5 bases on V and 8 bases on J, with 9 as the count of junction bases outside the gene matches. The germline V gene specifies SGHNT as CDR1 and YENEEA as CDR2.